The following is a T cell receptor beta chain sequence with its context. The antigen is unknown. These data are taken from a study of T-cell reconstitution after alpha-beta-depleted transplantation in children. Study-level results: Fresh T-cell production supplied most of the T-cell counts and diversity seen one year after transplant. The high TCRbeta diversity at day 60 in some patients came from surviving recipient T cells and thymic progenitors.

Unique molecular identifiers were built into the TCRbeta library. TCRdb used MiXCR to reprocess the PCR reads, holding one entry per CDR3 protein. The table includes about 540,000 distinct CDR3 sequences, 25% to 30% detected once. The TCR was taken from a boy younger than two with Wiskott-Aldrich syndrome, due to receive a stem cell transplant. The sequencing here drew on PBMCs, taken before TCRalphabeta/CD19-depleted stem cell transplant.

The CDR3 DNA reads TGCAGCGTTGGTCGCGCGAACACCGGGGAGCTGTTTTTT. Translating it yields CSVGRANTGELFF. V is TRBV29-1 and J is TRBJ2-2; D is uncertain. Germline lookup yields CDR1 SQVTM and CDR2 ANQGSEA. This CDR3 comprises 13 residues. The ends were cut back, 4 bases at V and 0 bases at J, with 6 bases in the middle.